This T cell receptor (beta chain) was documented in a study of control samples from healthy donors and cancer patients. Produced via immunoSEQ multiplex PCR; TCRdb's table is partial and in-frame only. The sample gives about 120,000 clones, roughly 91% of which show up once; over 2% is in the top ten. CDR1 is SGHRS, CDR2 YFSETQ, per germline. Trimming pared 2 bases from V and 4 bases from J, leaving 12 bases between. This CDR3 is 14 amino acids long. This TCR came from a woman in her sixties or seventies in good health. The specimen was blood. The J gene is TRBJ1-1, the V gene TRBV5-1, with D perhaps TRBD1 (5 bases). The CDR3 reads CASSFGGAGTEAFF. DNA of the CDR3: TGCGCCAGCAGCTTTGGGGGTGCGGGCACTGAAGCTTTCTTT.